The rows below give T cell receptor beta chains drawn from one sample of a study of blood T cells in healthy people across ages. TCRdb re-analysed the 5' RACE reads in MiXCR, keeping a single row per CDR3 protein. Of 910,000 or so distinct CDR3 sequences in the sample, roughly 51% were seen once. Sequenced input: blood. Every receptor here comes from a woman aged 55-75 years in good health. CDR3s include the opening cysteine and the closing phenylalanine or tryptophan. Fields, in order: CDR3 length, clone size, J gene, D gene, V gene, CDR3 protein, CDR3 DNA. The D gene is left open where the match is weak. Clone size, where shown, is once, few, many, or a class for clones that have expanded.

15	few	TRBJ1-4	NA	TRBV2	CASSITGHPNEKLFF	TGTGCCAGCTCGATCACGGGACACCCAAATGAAAAACTGTTTTTT
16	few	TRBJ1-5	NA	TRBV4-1	CASSQASGRSNQPQHF	TGCGCCAGCAGCCAAGCTTCAGGGCGTAGCAATCAGCCCCAGCATTTT
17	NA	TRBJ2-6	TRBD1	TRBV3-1	CASSRTRDSSGANVLTF	TGTGCCAGCAGCCGCACCCGGGACAGCTCTGGGGCCAACGTCCTGACTTTC
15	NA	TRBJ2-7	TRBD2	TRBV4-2	CASRQGTSGWGEQYF	TGTGCCAGCAGACAGGGGACTAGCGGGTGGGGCGAGCAGTACTTC
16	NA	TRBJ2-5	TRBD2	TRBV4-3	CASSQDREAGGGTQYF	TGCGCCAGCAGCCAAGATCGGGAGGCGGGAGGTGGGACCCAGTACTTC
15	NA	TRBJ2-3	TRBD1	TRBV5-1	CASSLGDRTTDTQYF	TGCGCCAGCAGCTTGGGGGACAGGACCACAGATACGCAGTATTTT
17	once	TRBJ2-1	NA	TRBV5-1	CASSLALGGSSYNEQFF	TGCGCCAGCAGCTTGGCTCTCGGAGGGTCTTCCTACAATGAGCAGTTCTTC
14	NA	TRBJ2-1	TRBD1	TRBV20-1	CRSRRTGGKYEQFF	TGCAGATCGCGTCGCACAGGGGGCAAGTATGAGCAGTTCTTC
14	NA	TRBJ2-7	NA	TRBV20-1	CSARETAVPYEQYF	TGCAGTGCTAGAGAAACAGCGGTCCCCTACGAGCAGTACTTC
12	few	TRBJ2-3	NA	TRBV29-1	CSVEMGSDTQYF	TGCAGCGTTGAAATGGGGTCAGATACGCAGTATTTT
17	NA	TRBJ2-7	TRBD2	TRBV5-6	CASSSGLAGEKSYEQYF	TGTGCCAGCAGCTCCGGACTAGCGGGAGAGAAATCCTACGAGCAGTACTTC
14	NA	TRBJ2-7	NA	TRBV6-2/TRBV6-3	CASSFSGSSYVQYF	TGTGCCAGCAGTTTTAGCGGAAGCTCCTACGTGCAGTACTTC
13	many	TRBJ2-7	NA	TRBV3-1	CASSPETEDEQYF	TGTGCCAGCAGCCCGGAAACCGAGGACGAGCAGTACTTC
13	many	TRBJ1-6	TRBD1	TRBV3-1	CASRGQGDSPLHF	TGTGCCAGCAGAGGACAGGGAGACTCACCCCTCCACTTT
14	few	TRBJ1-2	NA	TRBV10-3	CATGAGPAQDGYTF	TGTGCCACCGGGGCAGGGCCAGCCCAGGATGGCTACACCTTC
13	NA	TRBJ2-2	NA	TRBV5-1	CASSFGETGELFF	TGCGCCAGCAGCTTCGGCGAGACCGGGGAGCTGTTTTTT
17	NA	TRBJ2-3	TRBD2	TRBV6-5	CASSHRTSGSGTDTQYF	TGTGCCAGCAGTCACCGGACTAGCGGGAGCGGCACAGATACGCAGTATTTT
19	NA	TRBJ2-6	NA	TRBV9	CASSPQVGTRSSGANVLTF	TGTGCCAGCAGCCCCCAGGTGGGGACAAGAAGCTCTGGGGCCAACGTCCTGACTTTC
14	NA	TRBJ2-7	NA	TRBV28	CASSQTGETYEQYF	TGTGCCAGCAGCCAGACAGGAGAAACCTACGAGCAGTACTTC
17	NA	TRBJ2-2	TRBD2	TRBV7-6	CASSLVPTSVGSGELFF	TGTGCCAGCAGCTTAGTACCTACTAGCGTAGGGTCCGGGGAGCTGTTTTTT
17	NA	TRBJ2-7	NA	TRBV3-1	CASSQVSPLGSPYEQYF	TGTGCCAGCAGCCAAGTTTCCCCCCTGGGCAGCCCCTACGAGCAGTACTTC
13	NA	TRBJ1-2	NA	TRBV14	CASSHGRVYGYTF	TGTGCCAGCAGCCATGGAAGGGTCTATGGCTACACCTTC
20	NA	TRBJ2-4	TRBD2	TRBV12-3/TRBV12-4	CASSPGAGLAGGALKNIQYF	TGTGCCAGCAGTCCTGGGGCAGGCCTAGCGGGAGGGGCGCTCAAAAACATTCAGTACTTC
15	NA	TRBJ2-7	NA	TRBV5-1	CASSLDGFSSYEQYF	TGCGCCAGCAGCTTGGATGGCTTCAGCTCCTACGAGCAGTACTTC
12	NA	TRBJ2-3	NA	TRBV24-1	CATSLLGDTQYF	TGTGCCACCAGTCTCCTGGGAGATACGCAGTATTTT
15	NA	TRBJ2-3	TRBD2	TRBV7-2	CASSSQRGSTDTQYF	TGTGCCAGCAGCTCCCAGCGGGGGAGCACAGATACGCAGTATTTT
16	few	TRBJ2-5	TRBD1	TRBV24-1	CATSDWGRGPEETQYF	TGTGCCACCAGTGATTGGGGCAGGGGGCCGGAAGAGACCCAGTACTTC
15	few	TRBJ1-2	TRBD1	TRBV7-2	CASSWTGGGNYGYTF	TGTGCCAGCAGCTGGACAGGGGGGGGTAACTATGGCTACACCTTC
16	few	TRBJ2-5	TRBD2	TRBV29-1	CSVEGTSGHPQETQYF	TGCAGCGTAGAAGGGACTAGCGGTCACCCCCAAGAGACCCAGTACTTC
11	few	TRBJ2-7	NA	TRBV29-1	CSVEVGGEQYF	TGCAGCGTTGAAGTTGGGGGCGAGCAGTACTTC
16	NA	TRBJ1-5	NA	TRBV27	CASSQPRVGSNQPQHF	TGTGCCAGCAGTCAACCGCGTGTGGGGAGCAATCAGCCCCAGCATTTT
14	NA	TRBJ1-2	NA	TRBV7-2	CASSPETGFYGYTF	TGTGCCAGCAGCCCCGAGACAGGATTCTATGGCTACACCTTC
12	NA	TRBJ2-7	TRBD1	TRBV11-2	CASSWDRGEQYF	TGTGCCAGCAGCTGGGACAGGGGCGAGCAGTACTTC
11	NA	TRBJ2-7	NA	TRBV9	CARNRAREQYF	TGTGCCAGGAACAGGGCCAGGGAGCAGTACTTC
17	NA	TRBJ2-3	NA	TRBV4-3	CASSQGGTAASTDTQYF	TGCGCCAGCAGCCAAGGCGGCACAGCGGCTAGCACAGATACGCAGTATTTT
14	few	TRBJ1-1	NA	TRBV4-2	CASSRGRGYTEAFF	TGTGCCAGCAGCCGCGGCAGGGGATACACTGAAGCTTTCTTT
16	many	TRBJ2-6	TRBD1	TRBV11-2	CASSKTGGTGANVLTF	TGTGCCAGCAGCAAAACAGGGGGCACTGGGGCCAACGTCCTGACTTTC
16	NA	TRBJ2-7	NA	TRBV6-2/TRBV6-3	CASSRPPGVGSYEQYF	TGTGCCAGCAGCCGCCCCCCGGGAGTTGGCTCCTACGAGCAGTACTTC
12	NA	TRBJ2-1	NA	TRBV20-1	CSAWGSYNEQFF	TGCAGTGCATGGGGCTCCTACAATGAGCAGTTCTTC
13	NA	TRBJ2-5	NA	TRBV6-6	CASSGWAQETQYF	TGTGCCAGTTCCGGGTGGGCCCAAGAGACCCAGTACTTC
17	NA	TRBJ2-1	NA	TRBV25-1	CASSQGYWEETYNEQFF	TGTGCCAGCAGTCAGGGGTATTGGGAGGAAACCTACAATGAGCAGTTCTTC
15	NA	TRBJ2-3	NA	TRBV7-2	CASSLEGHQTDTQYF	TGTGCCAGCAGCTTAGAGGGGCATCAGACGGATACGCAGTATTTT
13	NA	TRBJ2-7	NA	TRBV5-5	CASGKVDSYEQYF	TGTGCCAGCGGCAAGGTGGACTCCTACGAGCAGTACTTC
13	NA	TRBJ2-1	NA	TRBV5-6	CASSGSLAGEQFF	TGTGCCAGCAGCGGAAGTCTGGCAGGTGAGCAGTTCTTC
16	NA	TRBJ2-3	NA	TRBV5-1	CASSIQQGSLTDTQYF	TGCGCCAGCAGCATCCAACAGGGATCGCTGACAGATACGCAGTATTTT
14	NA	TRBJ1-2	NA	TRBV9	CAGSVGETRYGYTF	TGTGCCGGCAGCGTAGGCGAGACGAGGTATGGCTACACCTTC
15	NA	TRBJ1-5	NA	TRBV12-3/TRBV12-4	CASSLGINGNQPQHF	TGTGCCAGCAGTTTAGGGATCAATGGCAATCAGCCCCAGCATTTT
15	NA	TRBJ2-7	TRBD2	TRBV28	CASGPALAGAYEQYF	TGTGCCAGCGGCCCCGCCCTAGCGGGTGCCTACGAGCAGTACTTC
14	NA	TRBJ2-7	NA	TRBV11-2	CASSLLGFQCEQYF	TGTGCCAGCAGCCTCCTTGGGTTCCAATGCGAGCAGTACTTC
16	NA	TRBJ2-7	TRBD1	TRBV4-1	CASSQRGEGGFYEQYF	TGCGCCAGCAGTCAAAGGGGTGAAGGGGGCTTCTACGAGCAGTACTTC
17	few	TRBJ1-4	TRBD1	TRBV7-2	CASSLRTGAERNEKLFF	TGTGCCAGCAGCTTAAGGACAGGGGCGGAACGGAATGAAAAACTGTTTTTT
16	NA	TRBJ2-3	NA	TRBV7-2	CASSHYVRAVTDTQYF	TGTGCCAGCAGCCACTACGTAAGAGCGGTCACAGATACGCAGTATTTT
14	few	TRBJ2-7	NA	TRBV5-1	CASSFGDTSYEQYF	TGCGCCAGCAGCTTTGGGGACACGTCCTACGAGCAGTACTTC